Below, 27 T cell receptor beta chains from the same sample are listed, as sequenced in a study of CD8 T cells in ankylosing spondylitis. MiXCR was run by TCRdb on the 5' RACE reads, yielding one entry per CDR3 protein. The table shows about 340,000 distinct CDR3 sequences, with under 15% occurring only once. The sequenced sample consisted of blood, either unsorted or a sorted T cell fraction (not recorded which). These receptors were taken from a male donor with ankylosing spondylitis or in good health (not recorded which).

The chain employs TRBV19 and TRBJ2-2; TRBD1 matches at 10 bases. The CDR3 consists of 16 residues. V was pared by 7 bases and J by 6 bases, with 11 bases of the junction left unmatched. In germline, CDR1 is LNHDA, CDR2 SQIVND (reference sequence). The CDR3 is CASKLVGTGVPGELFF. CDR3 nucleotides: TGTGCCAGTAAATTAGTCGGGACAGGGGTTCCCGGGGAGCTGTTTTTT. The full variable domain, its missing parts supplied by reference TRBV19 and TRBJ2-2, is DGGITQSPKYLFRKEGQNVTLSCEQNLNHDAMYWYRQDPGQGLRLIYYSQIVNDFQKGDIAEGYSVSREKKESFPLTVTSAQKNPTAFYLCASKLVGTGVPGELFFGEGSRLTVL.

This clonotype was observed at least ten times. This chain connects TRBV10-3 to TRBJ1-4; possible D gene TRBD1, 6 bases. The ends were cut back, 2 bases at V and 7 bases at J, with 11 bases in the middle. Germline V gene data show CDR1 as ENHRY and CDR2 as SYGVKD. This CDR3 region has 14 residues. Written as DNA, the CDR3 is TGTGCCATCAGTGAGGGACAGAGATCTGAAAAACTGTTTTTT. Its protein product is CAISEGQRSEKLFF.

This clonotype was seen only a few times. In nucleotides, the CDR3 is TGCGCCAGCAGCCAAGACCCCCCGCGGGGACAAAATGAAAAACTGTTTTTT. Its protein product is CASSQDPPRGQNEKLFF. The chain is built from TRBV4-1 and TRBJ1-4; a possible D gene is TRBD1 (6 bases). V was shortened by 0 bases and J by 5 bases, with 16 bases between the two germline ends. The CDR3 consists of 17 residues. CDR1 and CDR2 (germline): MGHRA, YSYEKL.

DNA for the CDR3: TGTGCCAGCAGCCTCCCGGGTCTTCTGGAGACCCAGTACTTC. Residues: CASSLPGLLETQYF. The chain joins TRBV2 to TRBJ2-5, with D hard to call. The CDR3 runs to 14 residues. Germline V gives CDR1 SNHLY, CDR2 FYNNEI. The ends were cut back, 6 bases at V and 5 bases at J, with 16 bases in the middle.

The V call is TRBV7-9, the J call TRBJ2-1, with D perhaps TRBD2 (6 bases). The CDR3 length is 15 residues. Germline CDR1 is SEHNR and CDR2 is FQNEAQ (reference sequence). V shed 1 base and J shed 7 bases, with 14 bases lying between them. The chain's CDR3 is CASSLDLGEANEQFF. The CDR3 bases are TGTGCCAGCAGCTTAGATCTAGGGGAGGCGAATGAGCAGTTCTTC.

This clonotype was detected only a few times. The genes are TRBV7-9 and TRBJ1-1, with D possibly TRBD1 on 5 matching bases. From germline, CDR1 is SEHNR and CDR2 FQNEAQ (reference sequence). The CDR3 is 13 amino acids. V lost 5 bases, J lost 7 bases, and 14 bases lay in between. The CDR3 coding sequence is TGTGCCAGCAGCCCAAAGCGGCAGGGTGAAGCTTTCTTT. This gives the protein CASSPKRQGEAFF.

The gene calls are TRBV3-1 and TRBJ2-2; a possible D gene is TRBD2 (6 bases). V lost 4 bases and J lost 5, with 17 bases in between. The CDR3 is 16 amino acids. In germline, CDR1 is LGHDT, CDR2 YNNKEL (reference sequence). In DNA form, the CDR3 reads TGTGCCAGCAGCCGTAAAAGGGGAGGACTGACCGGGGAGCTGTTTTTT. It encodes CASSRKRGGLTGELFF.

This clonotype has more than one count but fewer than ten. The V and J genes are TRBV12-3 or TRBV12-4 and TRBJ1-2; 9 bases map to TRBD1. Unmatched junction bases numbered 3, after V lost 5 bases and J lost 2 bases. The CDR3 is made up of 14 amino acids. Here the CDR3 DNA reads TGTGCCAGCAGTCGGACAGGGGAAAACTATGGCTACACCTTC. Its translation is CASSRTGENYGYTF.

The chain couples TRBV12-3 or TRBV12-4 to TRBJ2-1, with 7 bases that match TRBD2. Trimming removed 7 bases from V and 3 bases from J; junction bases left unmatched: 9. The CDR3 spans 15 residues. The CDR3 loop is CASKMGGRDYNEQFF. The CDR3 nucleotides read TGTGCCAGCAAAATGGGCGGGAGAGACTACAATGAGCAGTTCTTC.

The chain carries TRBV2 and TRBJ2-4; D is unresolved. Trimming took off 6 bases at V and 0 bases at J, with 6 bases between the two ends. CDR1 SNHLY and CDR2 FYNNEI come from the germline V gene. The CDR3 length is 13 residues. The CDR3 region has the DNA TGTGCCAGCAGGGCTGTAGCCAAAAACATTCAGTACTTC. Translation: CASRAVAKNIQYF.

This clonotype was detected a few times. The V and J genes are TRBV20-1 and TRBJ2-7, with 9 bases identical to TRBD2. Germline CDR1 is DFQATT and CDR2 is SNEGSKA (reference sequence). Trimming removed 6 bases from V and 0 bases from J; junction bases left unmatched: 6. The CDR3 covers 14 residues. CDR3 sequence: CSAVTSGRSYEQYF. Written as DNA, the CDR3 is TGCAGTGCGGTGACTAGCGGTCGCTCCTACGAGCAGTACTTC.

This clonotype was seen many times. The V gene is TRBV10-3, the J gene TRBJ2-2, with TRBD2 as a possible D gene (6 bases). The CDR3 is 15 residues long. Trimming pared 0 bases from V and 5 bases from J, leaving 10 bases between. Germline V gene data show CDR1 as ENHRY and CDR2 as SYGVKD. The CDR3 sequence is CAISESEGRTGELFF. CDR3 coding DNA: TGTGCCATCAGTGAGTCGGAGGGAAGGACCGGGGAGCTGTTTTTT.

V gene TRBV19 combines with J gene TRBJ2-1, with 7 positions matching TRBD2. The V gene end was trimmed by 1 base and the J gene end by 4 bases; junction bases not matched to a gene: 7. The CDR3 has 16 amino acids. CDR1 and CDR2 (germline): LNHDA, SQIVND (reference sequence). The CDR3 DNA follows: TGTGCCAGTAGTATAGTGGGCGGGAGCGTGTACAATGAGCAGTTCTTC. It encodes CASSIVGGSVYNEQFF.

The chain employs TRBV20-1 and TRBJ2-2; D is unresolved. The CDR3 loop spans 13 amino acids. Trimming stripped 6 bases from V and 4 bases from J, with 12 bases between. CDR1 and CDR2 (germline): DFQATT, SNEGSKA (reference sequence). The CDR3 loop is CSAKGMTTGELFF. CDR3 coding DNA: TGCAGTGCCAAGGGCATGACCACCGGGGAGCTGTTTTTT.

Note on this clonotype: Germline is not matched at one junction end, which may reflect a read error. CDR3 coding DNA: TGTGCCAGCAGCCAAGTCCTCTCCGGGACTAGCGGGAGGTTAGTCTTC. Its protein product is CASSQVLSGTSGRLVF. The rearrangement joins TRBV3-1 to TRBJ2-1, with 15 bases lining up with TRBD2. From germline, CDR1 is LGHDT and CDR2 YNNKEL (reference sequence). The CDR3 runs to 16 residues.

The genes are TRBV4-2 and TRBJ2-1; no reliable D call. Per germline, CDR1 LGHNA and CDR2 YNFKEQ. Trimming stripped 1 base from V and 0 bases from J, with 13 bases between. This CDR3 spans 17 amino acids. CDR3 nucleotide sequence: TGTGCCAGCAGCCAAGCATTTGGCAGCAACTCCTACAATGAGCAGTTCTTC. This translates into CASSQAFGSNSYNEQFF.

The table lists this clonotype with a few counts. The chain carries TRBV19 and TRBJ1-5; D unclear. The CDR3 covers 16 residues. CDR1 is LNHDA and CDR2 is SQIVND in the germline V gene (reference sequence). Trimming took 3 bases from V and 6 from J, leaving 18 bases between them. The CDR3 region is CASSMGGLARSQPQHF. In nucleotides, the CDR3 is TGTGCCAGTAGTATGGGAGGACTGGCAAGGTCTCAGCCCCAGCATTTT.

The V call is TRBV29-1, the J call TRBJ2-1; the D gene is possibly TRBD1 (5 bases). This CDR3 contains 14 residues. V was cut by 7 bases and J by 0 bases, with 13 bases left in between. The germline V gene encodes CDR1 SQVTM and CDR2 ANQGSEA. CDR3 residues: CSGLRGSSYNEQFF. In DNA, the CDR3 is TGCAGCGGCCTTAGGGGTAGCTCCTACAATGAGCAGTTCTTC.

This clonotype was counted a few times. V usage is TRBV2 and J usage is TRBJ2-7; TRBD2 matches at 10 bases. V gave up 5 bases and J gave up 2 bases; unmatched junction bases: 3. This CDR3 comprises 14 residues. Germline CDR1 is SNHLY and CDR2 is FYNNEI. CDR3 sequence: CASSSGLAAYEQYF. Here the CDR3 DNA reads TGTGCCAGCAGTAGCGGACTAGCGGCCTACGAGCAGTACTTC.

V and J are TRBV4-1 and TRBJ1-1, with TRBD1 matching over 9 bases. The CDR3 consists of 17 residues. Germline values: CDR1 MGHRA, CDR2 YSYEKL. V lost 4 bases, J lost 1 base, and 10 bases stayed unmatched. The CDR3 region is CASSPDRGSSKNTEAFF. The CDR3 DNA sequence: TGCGCCAGCAGCCCCGACAGGGGGTCCTCGAAGAACACTGAAGCTTTCTTT.

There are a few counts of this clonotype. CDR3 residues: CASSSRLAELNEQFF. The CDR3 DNA is TGTGCCAGCAGCTCCCGACTAGCGGAGCTCAATGAGCAGTTCTTC. The chain uses TRBV7-9 and TRBJ2-1; TRBD2 agrees at 9 bases. This CDR3 has 15 residues. Germline values: CDR1 SEHNR, CDR2 FQNEAQ (reference sequence). The V and J ends lost 4 bases and 6 bases, in that order; junction bases with no gene match: 7. Full variable domain (missing parts from reference TRBV7-9 and TRBJ2-1): DTGVSQNPRHKITKRGQNVTFRCDPISEHNRLYWYRQTLGQGPEFLTYFQNEAQLEKSRLLSDRFSAERPKGSFSTLEIQRTEQGDSAMYLCASSSRLAELNEQFFGPGTRLTVL.

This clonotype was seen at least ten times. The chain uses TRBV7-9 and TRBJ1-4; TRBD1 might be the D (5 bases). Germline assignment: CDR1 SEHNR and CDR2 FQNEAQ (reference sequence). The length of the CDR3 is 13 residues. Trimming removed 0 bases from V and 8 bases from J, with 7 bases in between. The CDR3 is CASSLAGDEKLFF. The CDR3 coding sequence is TGTGCCAGCAGCTTAGCAGGGGACGAAAAACTGTTTTTT.

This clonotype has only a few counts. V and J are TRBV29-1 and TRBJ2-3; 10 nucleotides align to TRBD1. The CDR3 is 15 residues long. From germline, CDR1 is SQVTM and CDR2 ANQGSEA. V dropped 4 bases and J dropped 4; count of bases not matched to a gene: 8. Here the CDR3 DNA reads TGCAGCGTTGCCCGACAGGGGGCGACGTCAGATACGCAGTATTTT. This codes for CSVARQGATSDTQYF.

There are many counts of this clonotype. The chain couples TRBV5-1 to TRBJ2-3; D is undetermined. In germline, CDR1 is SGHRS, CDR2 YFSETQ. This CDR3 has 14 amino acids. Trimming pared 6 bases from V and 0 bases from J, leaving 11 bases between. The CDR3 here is CASTDGPSTDTQYF. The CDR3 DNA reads TGCGCCAGCACCGACGGCCCAAGCACAGATACGCAGTATTTT.

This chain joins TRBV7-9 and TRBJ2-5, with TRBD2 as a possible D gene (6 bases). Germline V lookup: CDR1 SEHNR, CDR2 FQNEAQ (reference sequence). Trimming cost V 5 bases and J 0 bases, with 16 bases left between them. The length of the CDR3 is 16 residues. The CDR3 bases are TGTGCCAGCAGCCCCGGGAGAAGACCGTACCAAGAGACCCAGTACTTC. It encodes CASSPGRRPYQETQYF.

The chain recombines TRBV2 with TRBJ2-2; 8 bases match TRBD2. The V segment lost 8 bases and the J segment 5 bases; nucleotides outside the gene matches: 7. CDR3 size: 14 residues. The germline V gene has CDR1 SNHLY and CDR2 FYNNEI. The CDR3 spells CASRNRGGTGELFF. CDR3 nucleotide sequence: TGTGCCAGCCGAAACCGGGGGGGAACCGGGGAGCTGTTTTTT.

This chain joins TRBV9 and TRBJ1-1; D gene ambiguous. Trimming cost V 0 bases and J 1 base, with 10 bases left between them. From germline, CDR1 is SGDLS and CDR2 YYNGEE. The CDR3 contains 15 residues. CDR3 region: CASSVGGRQNTEAFF. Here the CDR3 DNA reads TGTGCCAGCAGCGTAGGCGGACGGCAGAACACTGAAGCTTTCTTT.